This TCR beta chain was recorded in a study of blood T cell repertoires in COVID-19. In the study overall: PBMCs, B-cell-depleted T cells, or T cells were the source of the cDNA or gDNA that made up the material.

Data came from immunoSEQ multiplex PCR; TCRdb stores just in-frame clones and leaves some out. The data show some 150,000 clones, around four fifths seen once. The length of the CDR3 is 14 residues. V was pared by 6 bases and J by 0 bases, with 11 bases between. Germline values: CDR1 MNHEY, CDR2 SVGAGI. The material sequenced was peripheral blood. The rearrangement uses TRBV6-5 and TRBJ1-2; TRBD1 is a possible D gene (5 bases). This clonotype was obtained from a human donor in a cohort sampled during active COVID-19. CDR3 nucleotide sequence: TGTGCCAGCAGCTTTGACAGCACTAACTATGGCTACACCTTC. It encodes CASSFDSTNYGYTF.